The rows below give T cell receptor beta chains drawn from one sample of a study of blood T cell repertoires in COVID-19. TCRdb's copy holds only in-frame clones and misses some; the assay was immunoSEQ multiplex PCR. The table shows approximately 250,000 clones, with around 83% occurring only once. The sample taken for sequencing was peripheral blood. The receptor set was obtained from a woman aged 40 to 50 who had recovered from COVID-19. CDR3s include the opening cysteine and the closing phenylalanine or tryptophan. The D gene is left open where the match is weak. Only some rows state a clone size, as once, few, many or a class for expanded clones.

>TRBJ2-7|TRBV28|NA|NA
TGTGCCAGCAGTTTAATTGGGACAAATGCCTACGAGCAGTACTTC
CASSLIGTNAYEQYF
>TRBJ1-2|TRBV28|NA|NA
TGTGCCAGCACGCAAAGCGGGGGCAGTAGAGGCTACACCTTC
CASTQSGGSRGYTF
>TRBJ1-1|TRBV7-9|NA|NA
TGTGCCAGCAGCCCCAGGGGAGAGGGGCCTGAAGCTTTCTTT
CASSPRGEGPEAFF
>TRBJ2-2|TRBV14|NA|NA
TGTGCCAGCAGCCAAGATCTTTTGAGTCCTCACACCGGGGAGCTGTTTTTT
CASSQDLLSPHTGELFF
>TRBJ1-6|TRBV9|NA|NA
TGTGCCAGCAGCGCCCACAGGGACCCAAATTCACCCCTCCACTTT
CASSAHRDPNSPLHF
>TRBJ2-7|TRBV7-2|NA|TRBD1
TGTGCCAGCAGCCCTCAGGGGGCTTCCTACGAGCAGTACTTC
CASSPQGASYEQYF
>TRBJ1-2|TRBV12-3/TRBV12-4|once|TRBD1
TGTGCCAGCTGGGACAGTTGGAGCTATGGCTACACCTTC
CASWDSWSYGYTF
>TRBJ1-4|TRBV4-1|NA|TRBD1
TGCGCCAGCAGCCAAGAAATCTACCGAAACCGGGACAGGGGCGAAAAACTGTTTTTT
CASSQEIYRNRDRGEKLFF
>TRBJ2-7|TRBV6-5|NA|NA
TGTGCCAGCAGTCGAGAGACAGGAGCCTACGAGCAGTACTTC
CASSRETGAYEQYF
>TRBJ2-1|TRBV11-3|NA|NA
TGTGCCAGCAGCTTGGGACATAACTACAATGAGCAGTTCTTC
CASSLGHNYNEQFF
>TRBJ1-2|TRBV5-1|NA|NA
TGCGCCAGCAGCTTGGGTCAGCAGGAATCCTATGGCTACACCTTC
CASSLGQQESYGYTF
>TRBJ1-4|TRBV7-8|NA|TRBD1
TGTGCCAGCAGACGAGGACAGGGCGGGGAAAAACTGTTTTTT
CASRRGQGGEKLFF
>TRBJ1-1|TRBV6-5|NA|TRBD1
TGTGCCAGCAAGACAGGGACGAACACTGAAGCTTTCTTT
CASKTGTNTEAFF
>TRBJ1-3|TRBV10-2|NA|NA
TGCGCCAGCAGTGAGTTCAGTGGAAACACCATATATTTT
CASSEFSGNTIYF
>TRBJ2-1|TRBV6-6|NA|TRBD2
TGTGCCAGCAGTTTTGGGACTAGCGGATACAATGAGCAGTTCTTC
CASSFGTSGYNEQFF
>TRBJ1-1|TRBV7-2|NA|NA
TGTGCCAGCAGCTTAGCGGCCTTCAACACTGAAGCTTTCTTT
CASSLAAFNTEAFF
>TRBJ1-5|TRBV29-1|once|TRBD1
TGCAGCGTCGGGGACAGTCGCAATCAGCCCCAGCATTTT
CSVGDSRNQPQHF
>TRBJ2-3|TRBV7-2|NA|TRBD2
TGTGCCAGCAGCACAAAGTTAGCGGGGGGGAAAGATACGCAGTATTTT
CASSTKLAGGKDTQYF
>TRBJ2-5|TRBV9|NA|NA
TGTGCCAGCAGCTCCTGGGACAACCAAGAGACCCAGTACTTC
CASSSWDNQETQYF
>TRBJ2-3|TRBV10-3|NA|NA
TGTGCCATCAGTGAAGGGGCGGGGCGGTCAGATACGCAGTATTTT
CAISEGAGRSDTQYF
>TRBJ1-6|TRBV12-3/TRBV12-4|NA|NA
TGTGCCAGCAGTCCGAGCCGTAATTCACCCCTCCACTTT
CASSPSRNSPLHF
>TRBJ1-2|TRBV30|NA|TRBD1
TGTGCCTGGGATCGACAGGGTAGGGATGGCTACACCTTC
CAWDRQGRDGYTF
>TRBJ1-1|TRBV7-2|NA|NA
TGTGCCAGCAGGTTAGTCATCGAAGCTTTCTTT
CASRLVIEAFF
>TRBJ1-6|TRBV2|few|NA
TGTGCCAGCAGTGGAGGACAGCGTAATTCACCCCTCCACTTT
CASSGGQRNSPLHF
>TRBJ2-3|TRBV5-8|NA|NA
TGTGCCAGCAAAGATAGCGATACGCAGTATTTT
CASKDSDTQYF
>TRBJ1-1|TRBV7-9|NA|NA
TGTGCCAGCAGGCTAGGGGCTGACACTGAAGCTTTCTTT
CASRLGADTEAFF
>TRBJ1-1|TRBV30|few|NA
TGTGCCTGGAGAGCCGGGACATTTGAAGCTTTCTTT
CAWRAGTFEAFF
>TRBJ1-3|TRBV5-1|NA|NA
TGCGCCAGCACCACAGCGGCGTTCCCCGGCACCATATATTTT
CASTTAAFPGTIYF
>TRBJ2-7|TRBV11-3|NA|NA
TGTGCCAGCAGCTTAGATAGAGGGAACGAGCAGTACTTC
CASSLDRGNEQYF
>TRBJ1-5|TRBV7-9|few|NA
TGTGCCAGCAGCTACGGGGGAGTGCAGCATTTT
CASSYGGVQHF
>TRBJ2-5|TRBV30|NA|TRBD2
TGTGCCTGGGGTCGAGGCGCGGGGGACGGGGAGACCCAGTACTTC
CAWGRGAGDGETQYF
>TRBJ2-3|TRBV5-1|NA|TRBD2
TGCGCCAGCAGCCTCCCGACTAGCGGGCCCACGGGTACGCAGTATTTT
CASSLPTSGPTGTQYF
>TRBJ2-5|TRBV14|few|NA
TGTGCCAGCAGCCAGTCTCGAGAGACCCAGTACTTC
CASSQSRETQYF
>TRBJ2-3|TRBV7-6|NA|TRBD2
TGTGCCAGCAGTCAAGGGGCCGGGCGGGGGGTCACAGATACGCAGTATTTT
CASSQGAGRGVTDTQYF
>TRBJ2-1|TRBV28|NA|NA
TGTGCCAGCAGTTCGCCCCTCGGGGGAGCGGGCTCCTACAATGAGCAGTTCTTC
CASSSPLGGAGSYNEQFF
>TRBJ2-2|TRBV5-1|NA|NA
TGCGCCAGCAGTCCGGAGGCAGCAAACACCGGGGAGCTGTTTTTT
CASSPEAANTGELFF
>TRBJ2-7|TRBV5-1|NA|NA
TGCGCCAGCAGGTACCGATCGGGAAGCTCCTACGAGCAGTACTTC
CASRYRSGSSYEQYF
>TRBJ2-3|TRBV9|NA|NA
TGTGCCAGCAGCCCCCGAGGACATTTCACAGATACGCAGTATTTT
CASSPRGHFTDTQYF
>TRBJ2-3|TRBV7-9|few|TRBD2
TGTGCCAGCAGCCCCGGGACTAGCGCAGATACGCAGTATTTT
CASSPGTSADTQYF
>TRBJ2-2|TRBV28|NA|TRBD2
TGTGCCAGCAGCGCCGGACTAGCGGGCACCGGGGAGCTGTTTTTT
CASSAGLAGTGELFF